This is a list of T cell receptor beta chains from one sample in a study of T-cell memory formation after mild COVID-19. MiXCR was run by TCRdb on the 5' RACE reads, yielding one entry per CDR3 protein. The data hold about 120,000 distinct CDR3 sequences, with about 16% observed a single time. Sequencing was done on a sample of PBMCs or a T cell subset sorted from them (not recorded which). These receptors were obtained from an adult woman who had mild COVID-19 (a few samples of this study predate the infection). Cell type and time point are not known. The conserved cysteine and the conserved F or W are not part of the CDR3 here.

j_call	v_call	cdr3_aa
TRBJ2-3	TRBV6-5	ASSYSRTGGDDTQY
TRBJ2-1	TRBV20-1	SAHHDREGSEQF
TRBJ2-1	TRBV27	ASSFTGGDNEQF
TRBJ2-1	TRBV15	ATSRVRTGDYEQF
TRBJ1-2	TRBV7-6	ASSFGEDYGYT
TRBJ2-3	TRBV5-1	ASSWSGGAEDTQY
TRBJ1-5	TRBV6-2/TRBV6-3	ASSGTGREPQH
TRBJ2-1	TRBV5-1	ASSLTGQRDYEQF
TRBJ2-7	TRBV7-9	ASSLAGTATYEQY
TRBJ1-3	TRBV2	ASRRDRSSGNTIY
TRBJ2-6	TRBV5-4	ASSFPLAGDVTFSGANVLT
TRBJ2-1	TRBV7-9	ASSLVREPYNEQF
TRBJ2-1	TRBV5-6	ASSLWGGSSYNEQF
TRBJ1-2	TRBV12-3/TRBV12-4	ASSRDRVASYGYT
TRBJ1-1	TRBV5-1	ASSLSGDRRAF
TRBJ2-1	TRBV9	ASSPPSMVADEQF
TRBJ2-3	TRBV12-3/TRBV12-4	ASSLTGGAQY
TRBJ2-7	TRBV6-2/TRBV6-3	ASSYGTGNEQY
TRBJ2-2	TRBV19	ASSIGSSGELF
TRBJ2-5	TRBV4-3	ASSQGTGGFQTQY
TRBJ2-7	TRBV28	ASSSIGQGRAYEQY
TRBJ2-7	TRBV15	ATSRATGTGTPEQY
TRBJ1-2	TRBV3-1	ASSRGRSRGGYT
TRBJ2-2	TRBV2	ASSGLANTGELF
TRBJ2-3	TRBV15	ATSRVSIALTTDTQY
TRBJ2-7	TRBV5-1	ASSLIPSGTGAYEQY
TRBJ2-3	TRBV24-1	ATGDRGRGSTDTQY
TRBJ2-6	TRBV5-4	ASRPTSGSSSGANVLT
TRBJ2-7	TRBV5-1	ASRIIGGAGEQY
TRBJ1-2	TRBV9	ASSPPRGGYT
TRBJ1-6	TRBV25-1	ASSDSFRERSPLH
TRBJ2-7	TRBV7-9	ASRPVSGTGAYEQY
TRBJ1-2	TRBV3-1	ASSQDPTGVYGYT
TRBJ1-5	TRBV20-1	SARDIRDVAQH
TRBJ2-3	TRBV27	ASRAGRHTDTQY
TRBJ1-1	TRBV4-1	ASSHQGNRGIMNTEAF
TRBJ2-7	TRBV5-1	ASSKGTQQY
TRBJ2-1	TRBV29-1	SARTSDYNEQF
TRBJ1-1	TRBV5-1	ASIGGLEDTEAF
TRBJ2-7	TRBV5-1	ASSYDTTYEQY
TRBJ1-1	TRBV27	ASSRTTGWTEAF